A single sample gave rise to the 11 T cell receptor beta chains below, sequenced in a study of T cell responses to AZD1222 COVID-19 vaccine. TCRdb's table, derived via immunoSEQ multiplex PCR, lists solely in-frame clones and lacks some. This table has about 150,000 clones, approximately 93% appearing once. The sample was peripheral blood, taken 28 days after the second AZD1222 dose. These receptors all stem from an adult who received the AZD1222 COVID-19 vaccine.

The rearrangement uses TRBV18 and TRBJ2-1, with D possibly TRBD2 on 5 matching bases. Between the trimmed V and J ends, which lost 2 bases and 8 bases, there was a span of 13 bases. CDR1 is KGHSH and CDR2 is LQKENI in the germline V gene. The CDR3 covers 14 residues. This CDR3 reads CASSPTSRVDEQFF. CDR3 sequence (DNA): TGTGCCAGCTCACCAACTAGTCGTGTGGATGAGCAGTTCTTC. The entire variable domain, with the rest obtained from reference TRBV18 and TRBJ2-1, is as follows: NAGVMQNPRHLVRRRGQEARLRCSPMKGHSHVYWYRQLPEEGLKFMVYLQKENIIDESGMPKERFSAEFPKEGPSILRIQQVVRGDSAAYFCASSPTSRVDEQFFGPGTRLTVL.

This rearrangement joins TRBV28 to TRBJ1-1; D possibly corresponds to TRBD1 (6 bases). Between the trimmed V and J ends, which lost 5 bases and 5 bases, there was a span of 21 bases. Per the germline V gene, CDR1 is MDHEN and CDR2 is SYDVKM. The CDR3 extends over 16 amino acids. This chain's CDR3 is CASSPHKQGGGTEAFF. The CDR3 bases are TGTGCCAGCAGTCCACACAAACAGGGCGGAGGGACTGAAGCTTTCTTT.

Only one count was recorded for this clone. The chain links TRBV4-2 to TRBJ2-3, with 10 bases fitting TRBD2. This CDR3 is 18 amino acids long. V lost 4 bases, J lost 3 bases, and 13 bases stayed unmatched. Per the germline V gene, CDR1 is LGHNA and CDR2 is YNFKEQ. CDR3 protein: CASSPRAGGSSWTDTQYF. In nucleotides, the CDR3 is TGTGCCAGCAGCCCCAGAGCGGGGGGGTCTAGTTGGACAGATACGCAGTATTTT.

V and J are TRBV28 and TRBJ2-7, with D possibly called TRBD1 or TRBD2 (5 bases each). CDR1 and CDR2 (germline): MDHEN, SYDVKM. Trimming left V 1 base short and J 4 bases short, with 17 bases between. The CDR3 contains 16 residues. This chain's CDR3 is CASSLSKGTYGYEQYF. CDR3 bases: TGTGCCAGCAGTTTATCTAAGGGGACCTACGGATACGAGCAGTACTTC.

The V and J genes are TRBV6-5 and TRBJ1-4; D is unresolved. There are 13 residues in the CDR3. Trimming shortened V by 8 bases and J by 8 bases, and 15 bases separated the two germline ends. The germline V gene encodes CDR1 MNHEY and CDR2 SVGAGI. The CDR3 is CASENTWGEKLFF. In DNA, the CDR3 is TGTGCCAGCGAAAACACTTGGGGAGAAAAACTGTTTTTT.

The chain has TRBV14 and TRBJ2-7, with D possibly TRBD1 on 5 matching bases. Deletions cut 3 bases from V and 0 bases from J, with 12 bases between. Germline V gene sequence: CDR1 SGHDN, CDR2 FVKESK. The CDR3 is 15 amino acids. The CDR3 DNA reads TGTGCCAGCAGCCATCCGACAGTAAGCTCCTACGAGCAGTACTTC. It codes for CASSHPTVSSYEQYF.

The CDR3 is CAISGISENNEQFF. The DNA for the CDR3 is TGTGCCATCAGTGGAATATCGGAAAACAATGAGCAGTTCTTC. This chain joins TRBV10-3 and TRBJ2-1; D not certain. Trimming removed 4 bases from V and 5 bases from J, with 12 bases in between. From germline, CDR1 is ENHRY and CDR2 SYGVKD. The CDR3 length is 14 residues.

V and J are TRBV7-6 and TRBJ2-3, with TRBD2 matching 10 bases. Looked up from germline, CDR1 is SGHVS and CDR2 is FNYEAQ. The CDR3 is 18 residues long. J was trimmed by 0 bases and V by 5 bases; bases with no gene match: 11. CDR3 residues: CASSRDQIAGGSTDTQYF. The CDR3 nucleotides read TGTGCCAGCAGCCGAGACCAAATAGCGGGAGGTAGCACAGATACGCAGTATTTT.

V gene TRBV2 combines with J gene TRBJ1-6; D is unresolved. The CDR3 has 15 residues. With 7 bases removed from V and 4 bases from J, the gap between germline ends came to 14 bases. Per germline, CDR1 SNHLY and CDR2 FYNNEI. The CDR3 here is CASNRDIGYNSPLHF. CDR3 in DNA: TGTGCCAGCAATCGGGATATCGGATATAATTCACCCCTCCACTTT.

The chain is built from TRBV7-9 and TRBJ2-7, with D perhaps matching TRBD1 (5 bases). This CDR3 has 14 amino acids. V was shortened by 4 bases and J by 2 bases, with 12 bases between the two germline ends. Looked up from germline, CDR1 is SEHNR and CDR2 is FQNEAQ (reference sequence). CDR3 sequence: CASSSLDITYEQYF. DNA for the CDR3: TGTGCCAGCAGCTCCTTGGACATAACCTACGAGCAGTACTTC.

This clone occurred once. V is TRBV3-1 (or the pseudogene TRBV3-2) and J is TRBJ1-2; 8 bases are a match to TRBD1. V shed 4 bases, J shed 3 bases, and the junction held 4 bases outside the gene matches. In germline, CDR1 is LGHDT, CDR2 YNNKEL (reference sequence). This CDR3 has 14 residues. The CDR3 sequence: CASSRQGIDYGYTF. The DNA of the CDR3 is TGTGCCAGCAGCCGACAGGGGATCGACTATGGCTACACCTTC.